Here is one T cell receptor (beta chain) with its context. Its antigen is undetermined. Individual cDNA molecules each carried unique molecular identifiers attached by the library. Original processing methods: With a range of 23,224 to 690,600, the median per sample was 95,638 TCRs. From the RACE reads, TCRdb called clonotypes with MiXCR, one entry per CDR3 protein. The V and J calls were not made by the authors but by TCRdb's processing. Altogether some 90,000 distinct CDR3 sequences are present, approximately 10% being singletons, with the ten largest covering about 1%. This sample stems from a study of human T cells and chemical hapten exposure. Points from the study as a whole: The study found that PT1 expanded TCR counts correlated positively with patch test score.

The time point was: patch test 3, about 24 weeks after DPC sensitization. The sample's treatment: therapeutic diphenylcyclopropenone sensitization with weekly scalp DPC. Trimming removed 3 bases at V and 0 bases at J, with 3 bases between. Germline V lookup: CDR1 MDHEN, CDR2 SYDVKM. This CDR3 region has 12 residues. The clonotype was recovered from a woman under 40 with alopecia areata. Some clones in this sample may be carry-over from other donors' samples. The sample was whole blood, taken in connection with sensitization to the hapten diphenylcyclopropenone (DPC). The V and J genes are TRBV28 and TRBJ2-7; D is undetermined. CDR3 nucleotide sequence: TGTGCCAGCAGTTTTCCCTCCTACGAGCAGTACTTC. Protein sequence: CASSFPSYEQYF.